These 21 T cell receptor beta chains came from one sample sequenced in a study of regulatory T cells in long-lasting Graves disease. As to time point: newly diagnosed GD, antithyroid drugs for less than 3 months. With RNA extracted from PBMCs as input, the TCR library was made. Arm-PCR with iRepertoire HTBI primers amplified the CDR3 regions for these TCR beta libraries. TCRdb recomputed calls from the multiplex PCR reads with MiXCR, one row per CDR3 protein. The sample has 300,000 to 400,000 distinct CDR3 sequences, roughly a sixth seen once. These data are also associated with another study on T cells in Graves' hyperthyroidism and ophthalmopathy.

This sample comprised peripheral blood mononuclear cells (PBMCs), obtained at new diagnosis, from a patient treated with antithyroid drugs. These receptors were taken from a man aged 40-49 years with Graves disease.

This clonotype was seen ten or more times. The chain combines TRBV5-1 with TRBJ2-3; the D gene is possibly TRBD1 (5 bases). Deletions cut 0 bases from V and 3 bases from J, with 14 bases between. Germline V gene lookup returns CDR1 SGHRS and CDR2 YFSETQ. The CDR3 is made up of 16 amino acids. CDR3 sequence: CASSLEGRAGTDTQYF. The CDR3 DNA follows: TGCGCCAGCAGCTTGGAAGGCAGGGCCGGGACAGATACGCAGTATTTT.

This clonotype was detected a few times. CDR3 sequence reads: CASSRLQWTQYF. The DNA for the CDR3 is TGTGCCAGCAGCCGCCTCCAGTGGACCCAGTACTTC. This chain links TRBV12-3 or TRBV12-4 with TRBJ2-5; D not resolved. With 6 bases removed from V and 7 bases from J, the gap between germline ends came to 12 bases. The CDR3 covers 12 residues.

This clonotype was recorded many times. The chain couples TRBV3-1 to TRBJ2-4; possibly TRBD1 or TRBD2 for D (6 bases each). This CDR3 has 17 amino acids. With 1 base removed from V and 0 bases from J, the gap between germline ends came to 13 bases. Germline CDR1 and CDR2: LGHDT and YNNKEL (reference sequence). The CDR3 region is CASSQVGGLLAKNIQYF. For the CDR3, the DNA is TGTGCCAGCAGCCAAGTCGGGGGCCTACTAGCCAAAAACATTCAGTACTTC.

A word on this clonotype: Germline and junction disagree at one end, which may indicate a read error. The CDR3, as DNA: TGCAGTGTCTCCGGGACAGTCCCGTTAACCGGTGCCTTC. Protein sequence: CSVSGTVPLTGAF. V is TRBV20-1 and J is TRBJ1-2, with TRBD1 identical over 7 bases. Germline V gene sequence: CDR1 DFQATT, CDR2 SNEGSKA (reference sequence). The CDR3 has 13 amino acids.

This clonotype was recorded many times. This chain links TRBV11-2 with TRBJ1-3; D gene unclear. This CDR3 region has 15 residues. The germline CDR1 and CDR2 sequences are SGHAT and FQNNGV. The V gene lost 2 bases and the J gene lost 0 bases, with 8 bases spanning the gap. The CDR3 spells CASSLRRNSGNTIYF. The CDR3 DNA is TGTGCCAGCAGCTTAAGGCGTAACTCTGGAAACACCATATATTTT. Looking up the rest from reference TRBV11-2 and TRBJ1-3 gives the full variable domain: EAGVAQSPRYKIIEKRQSVAFWCNPISGHATLYWYQQILGQGPKLLIQFQNNGVVDDSQLPKDRFSAERLKGVDSTLKIQPAKLEDSAVYLCASSLRRNSGNTIYFGEGSWLTVV.

Many counts were recorded for this clonotype. J is TRBJ2-1 and V is TRBV5-1; the match to TRBD2 covers 11 bases. Unmatched junction bases numbered 6, after V lost 0 bases and J lost 7 bases. The CDR3 totals 16 residues. Germline-derived CDR1 and CDR2 are SGHRS and YFSETQ. For the CDR3, the DNA is TGCGCCAGCAGCTTGGAGGCTAGCGGGGGGTGGAATGAGCAGTTCTTC. Translated: CASSLEASGGWNEQFF.

The chain joins TRBV6-2 or TRBV6-3 to TRBJ2-3; 13 bases match TRBD2. This CDR3 comprises 17 residues. With V trimmed by 0 bases and J by 2 bases, 2 bases remained unmatched. CDR1 is MNHEY, CDR2 SVGEGT, per germline. The CDR3 loop reads CASSYSGLAGNTDTQYF. CDR3 nucleotide sequence: TGTGCCAGCAGTTACTCGGGACTAGCGGGGAACACAGATACGCAGTATTTT.

This clonotype was seen a handful of times. V gene TRBV28 combines with J gene TRBJ2-3, with 7 nucleotides matching TRBD2. J was trimmed by 0 bases and V by 6 bases; bases with no gene match: 6. The length of the CDR3 is 15 residues. Germline-derived CDR1 and CDR2 are MDHEN and SYDVKM. The CDR3 sequence: CASSPAGESTDTQYF. CDR3 sequence (DNA): TGTGCCAGCAGCCCCGCGGGGGAAAGCACAGATACGCAGTATTTT.

This clonotype was seen at least ten times. The J gene is TRBJ2-7, the V gene TRBV3-1; D possibly matches TRBD1 or TRBD2 (6 bases each). CDR1 and CDR2 from the germline V gene are LGHDT and YNNKEL (reference sequence). Trimming stripped 0 bases from V and 2 bases from J, with 14 bases between. This CDR3 has 16 residues. This chain's CDR3 is CASSQDRWGAPYEQYF. DNA for the CDR3: TGTGCCAGCAGCCAAGATCGGTGGGGGGCCCCCTACGAGCAGTACTTC.

This clonotype came up many times. This chain links TRBV11-1 with TRBJ2-5; unclear D gene. Trimming cost V 5 bases and J 0 bases, with 7 bases left between them. Looked up from germline, CDR1 is SGHAT and CDR2 is FQDESV (reference sequence). This CDR3 is built from 13 residues. The CDR3 spells CASSPQYQETQYF. The DNA for the CDR3 is TGTGCCAGCAGCCCTCAGTACCAAGAGACCCAGTACTTC.

This clonotype has a count of ten or more. The chain is built from TRBV20-1 and TRBJ2-4; D gene unclear. In germline, CDR1 is DFQATT, CDR2 SNEGSKA (reference sequence). This CDR3 has 16 amino acids. V was trimmed by 3 bases and J by 0 bases, leaving 15 bases between them. The CDR3 DNA is TGCAGTGCTAGCCTCCGGCCACAGATAGCCAAAAACATTCAGTACTTC. Translating gives CSASLRPQIAKNIQYF.

Many counts were recorded for this clonotype. V gene TRBV2 combines with J gene TRBJ1-4; no definite D call. The CDR3 is 12 amino acids. V was cut by 6 bases and J by 4 bases, with 6 bases left in between. Germline V gene lookup returns CDR1 SNHLY and CDR2 FYNNEI. The CDR3 is CASRADNEKLFF. Written as DNA, the CDR3 is TGTGCCAGCAGGGCAGATAATGAAAAACTGTTTTTT.

As to this clonotype: A much larger clone differs by one base, so this may be a read error. The chain couples TRBV5-1 to TRBJ1-1; D remains unclear. Germline loops: CDR1 SGHRS, CDR2 YFSETQ. CDR3 length: 14 residues. Trimming took off 5 bases at V and 4 bases at J, with 15 bases between the two ends. The CDR3 nucleotides are TGCGCCAGCAGTTTTGTAGAGGACGGCACTGAAGCTTTCTTT. It specifies CASSFVEDGTEAFF.

This clonotype was recorded at least ten times. The J gene is TRBJ2-5, the V gene TRBV20-1; TRBD2 matches 8 bases. In germline, CDR1 is DFQATT, CDR2 SNEGSKA (reference sequence). The CDR3 runs to 14 residues. V lost 6 bases, J lost 2 bases, and 8 bases stayed unmatched. Here the CDR3 DNA reads TGCAGTGCAGCCCCGGGGGGGATACAAGAGACCCAGTACTTC. This sequence encodes CSAAPGGIQETQYF.

This clonotype has just a few counts. The rearrangement uses TRBV12-3 or TRBV12-4 and TRBJ1-6, with a possible D match to TRBD1 (5 bases). Between the trimmed V and J ends, which lost 6 bases and 8 bases, there was a span of 20 bases. The CDR3 length is 16 residues. The CDR3 here is CASSRRVGTWDSPLHF. The CDR3 DNA follows: TGTGCCAGCAGCCGCAGGGTTGGGACCTGGGATTCACCCCTCCACTTT.

As concerns this clonotype: Since a far larger clone is one base different, this is likely a read error. V usage is TRBV12-3 or TRBV12-4 and J usage is TRBJ1-5, with a possible D match to TRBD1 (6 bases). This CDR3 has 13 residues. The CDR3 DNA is TGTGCCAGCAGCTTAGCTACAGGGCCGCCCCAGCATTTT. Protein product: CASSLATGPPQHF.

This clonotype has just a few counts. The chain uses TRBV20-1 and TRBJ2-3; 12 bases fit TRBD2. The J call could be wrong; TRBJ2-5 is a better fit for the DNA end. CDR1 and CDR2 from the germline V gene are DFQATT and SNEGSKA (reference sequence). The CDR3 runs to 16 residues. The CDR3 nucleotides are TGCAGTGCTAGAGGCACTAGCGGGGGGATATGGGAGACCCAGTACTTC. Protein sequence: CSARGTSGGIWETQYF.

This clonotype came up many times. This sequence joins TRBV20-1 and TRBJ1-1; D gene unclear. CDR1 and CDR2 from the germline V gene are DFQATT and SNEGSKA (reference sequence). Trimming took 2 bases from V and 1 from J, leaving 29 bases between them. CDR3 length equals 20 residues. CDR3 in amino acids: CSARSGERVDVWVPNTEAFF. The CDR3 DNA sequence: TGCAGTGCTAGAAGCGGTGAGAGGGTGGACGTGTGGGTACCGAACACTGAAGCTTTCTTT.

Ten or more counts support this clonotype. V usage is TRBV2 and J usage is TRBJ1-3, with 11 bases aligning to TRBD1. Germline V gene lookup returns CDR1 SNHLY and CDR2 FYNNEI. With 6 bases clipped from V and 3 bases from J, the junction kept 4 bases outside the gene matches. CDR3 length equals 15 residues. The CDR3 coding sequence is TGTGCCAGCAGGGTGGACAGGGGGCTTGGAAACACCATATATTTT. It translates to CASRVDRGLGNTIYF.

This clonotype has a handful of counts. V is TRBV20-1 and J is TRBJ1-1; D remains unclear. The CDR3 is made up of 13 amino acids. Per germline, CDR1 DFQATT and CDR2 SNEGSKA (reference sequence). The ends were cut back, 0 bases at V and 7 bases at J, with 12 bases in the middle. CDR3 sequence: CSARDATDGEAFF. CDR3 DNA: TGCAGTGCTAGAGATGCAACAGACGGTGAAGCTTTCTTT.

This clonotype was observed at least ten times. The chain combines TRBV20-1 with TRBJ2-3; 9 bases are a match to TRBD2. This CDR3 spans 13 amino acids. Germline V lookup: CDR1 DFQATT, CDR2 SNEGSKA (reference sequence). The J segment lost 5 bases and the V segment lost 3 bases, leaving 3 bases of the junction unmatched. The CDR3 here is CSARGRGGDTQYF. CDR3 nucleotide sequence: TGCAGTGCTAGGGGGCGGGGGGGAGATACGCAGTATTTT.